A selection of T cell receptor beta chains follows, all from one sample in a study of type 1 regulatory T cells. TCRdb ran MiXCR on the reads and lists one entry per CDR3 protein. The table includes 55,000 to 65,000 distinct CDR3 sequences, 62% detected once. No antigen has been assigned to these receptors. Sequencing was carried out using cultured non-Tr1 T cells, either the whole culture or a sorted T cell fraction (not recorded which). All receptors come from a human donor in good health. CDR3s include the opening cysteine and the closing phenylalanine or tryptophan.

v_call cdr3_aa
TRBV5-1 CASSLVADEQFF
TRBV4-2 CASSSLLARNTYYEQYF
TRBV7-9 CASSSGGNYGYTF
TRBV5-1 CASSPTGDTEAFF
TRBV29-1 CSARSGDQPQHF
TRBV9 CASSSFSTPKYGEQFF
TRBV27 CASSLSRGPGANVLTF
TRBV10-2 CASSESRLRSLKNIQYF
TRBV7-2 CASSLVYGELFF
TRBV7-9 CASSKGQRTGELFF
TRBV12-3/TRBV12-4 CASRPGVVSNQPQHF
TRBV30 CAWSGGKLTKHSNQPQHF
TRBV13 CASSLAGWYNEQFF
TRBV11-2 CASSLGEGAGEQFF
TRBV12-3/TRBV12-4 CASTPDRSSEAFF
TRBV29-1 CSVLTGENTEAFF
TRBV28 CASRARRLNTGELFF
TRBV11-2 CASSKRTGTEETQYF
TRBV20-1 CSARDPAGASYEQYF
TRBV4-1 CASSQFGPPRGYETQYF
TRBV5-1 CASSPLTGRETQYF
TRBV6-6 CASSYSNRAELDTQYF
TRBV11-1 CASSPRTVYEQYF
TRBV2 CASLEGTGDYNEQFF
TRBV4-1 CASSQESRVGQGANIQYF
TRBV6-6 CASSYRTDLNTEAFF
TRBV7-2 CASSLTRDEQFF
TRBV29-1 CSVEAIRGTEAFF
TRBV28 CASSSLTGLNTEAFF
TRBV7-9 CASSFSGSYEQYF
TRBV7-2 CASSLVSGTGTDTQYF
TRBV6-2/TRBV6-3 CASSYEAGYNEQFF
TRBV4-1 CASSQPFTDTQYF
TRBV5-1 CASSGGADSGNTIYF
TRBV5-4 CASSLDRSTYEQYF
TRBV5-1 CASSWDRELNTEAFF
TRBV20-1 CSARTGGTDTQYF
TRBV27 CASKYRENTEAFF
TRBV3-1 CASTQGETQYF
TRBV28 CASSLVTGLPYEQYF
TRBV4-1 CASSHPAGRGRDEQYF
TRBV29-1 CSVIFSGANVLTF
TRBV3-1 CASSVTGGKSNEKLFF
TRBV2 CASRKGREGEQFF
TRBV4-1 CASSQDLSGTANYEQYF
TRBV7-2 CASSQGQGGVNSPLHF
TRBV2 CASTWGREYEQYF
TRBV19 CASSPLGLAVSYEQYF
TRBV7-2 CASPGPGNTGELFF
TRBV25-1 CASSEARVDTQYF
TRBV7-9 CASSLGSVNTEAFF
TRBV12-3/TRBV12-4 CASSFNQGPLYEQYF
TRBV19 CASTDRPSQFYGYTF
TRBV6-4 CASSPAMNTEAFF
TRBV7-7 CASSRGQGYEQYF
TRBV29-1 CSVQPLGTSGSYEQYF
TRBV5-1 CASSPQHSVNTEAFF
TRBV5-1 CASSRQGGNTEAFF
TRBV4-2 CASSQEPSRGDTEAFF
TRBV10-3 CAIRGTPEGNEQYF